Listed here are 10 T cell receptor beta chains from one sample, sequenced in a study of shared clonotypes between healthy human individuals. Terminally differentiated effector memory CD45RA+ cells were excluded from the naive CD8 cells, which were CD45RO-negative and positively selected for CCR7. Produced via immunoSEQ multiplex PCR; TCRdb's table is partial and in-frame only. The sample lists about 2.1 million clones; about 92% were seen once. Sequencing was carried out using naive CD8+ T cells from PBMCs. The receptors come from a man aged 18 to 35 in good health. Some clones in this sample may be carry-over from other donors' samples.

This chain uses TRBV4-3 with TRBJ2-3, with 7 bases matching TRBD2. Germline CDR1 and CDR2: LGHNA and YSLEER. The J segment lost 2 bases and the V segment lost 0 bases, leaving 11 bases of the junction unmatched. The CDR3 sequence is 18 residues long. The CDR3 is CASSQEASGFLITDTQYF. Here the CDR3 DNA reads TGCGCCAGCAGCCAAGAAGCTAGCGGATTTCTTATCACAGATACGCAGTATTTT.

In the case of this clone: Other DNA sequences within the sample encode an identical CDR3. The chain uses TRBV9 and TRBJ2-2; D might be TRBD2 (5 bases). Per the germline V gene, CDR1 is SGDLS and CDR2 is YYNGEE. V shed 4 bases and J shed 5 bases, with 6 bases lying between them. This CDR3 has 12 residues. The CDR3 coding sequence is TGTGCCAGCAGCTCGGGGACCGGGGAGCTGTTTTTT. As protein: CASSSGTGELFF. Drawing the rest from reference TRBV9 and TRBJ2-2, the complete variable domain is DSGVTQTPKHLITATGQRVTLRCSPRSGDLSVYWYQQSLDQGLQFLIQYYNGEERAKGNILERFSAQQFPDLHSELNLSSLELGDSALYFCASSSGTGELFFGEGSRLTVL.

J is TRBJ2-3 and V is TRBV7-9; no reliable D call. This CDR3 comprises 11 residues. Germline V gene lookup returns CDR1 SEHNR and CDR2 FQNEAQ (reference sequence). V lost 6 bases, J lost 0 bases, and 1 base lay in between. CDR3 nucleotide sequence: TGTGCCAGCAGGAGCACAGATACGCAGTATTTT. This codes for CASRSTDTQYF.

The chain couples TRBV7-7 to TRBJ2-6; tentatively, D is TRBD2 (5 bases). This CDR3 is built from 14 residues. CDR1 and CDR2 from the germline V gene are SSHAT and FNYEAQ (reference sequence). Trimming removed 8 bases from V and 6 bases from J, with 14 bases in between. DNA for the CDR3: TGTGCCAGCGGACTCTCTCCAAAGGCCAACGTCCTGACTTTC. This encodes CASGLSPKANVLTF.

The V and J genes are TRBV19 and TRBJ2-1; 7 bases are shared with TRBD2. Trimming took 10 bases from V and 5 from J; bases not matched to a gene: 2. CDR3 size: 11 residues. CDR1 is LNHDA and CDR2 is SQIVND in the germline V gene (reference sequence). CDR3 coding DNA: TGTGCCACTCTAGCGGACAATGAGCAGTTCTTC. Amino acid sequence: CATLADNEQFF.

This chain links TRBV27 with TRBJ2-7; TRBD2 agrees at 9 bases. Germline loops: CDR1 MNHEY, CDR2 SMNVEV (reference sequence). The CDR3 contains 17 residues. The V and J ends lost 7 bases and 5 bases, in that order; junction bases with no gene match: 18. The CDR3 sequence: CASTTYSVAGVSHEQYF. CDR3 coding DNA: TGTGCCAGCACCACATATTCTGTAGCGGGAGTGAGCCACGAGCAGTACTTC.

CDR3 nucleotides: TGTGCCAGCAGCTTGGTTGGGAGCTCCTACAATGAGCAGTTCTTC. This sequence encodes CASSLVGSSYNEQFF. The chain combines TRBV5-5 with TRBJ2-1; D possibly corresponds to TRBD2 (5 bases). The CDR3 length is 15 residues. CDR1 is SGHKS, CDR2 YYEKEE, per germline (reference sequence). The V end lost 0 bases, the J end lost 0 bases, and 7 bases lay between the germline ends. Combining the CDR3 with reference TRBV5-5 and TRBJ2-1 gives the whole variable domain DAGVTQSPTHLIKTRGQQVTLRCSPISGHKSVSWYQQVLGQGPQFIFQYYEKEERGRGNFPDRFSARQFPNYSSELNVNALLLGDSALYLCASSLVGSSYNEQFFGPGTRLTVL.

The J gene is TRBJ2-7, the V gene TRBV7-3; 13 positions match TRBD2. The CDR3 totals 17 residues. Trimming at V came to 5 bases and at J to 3 bases, leaving 10 bases not matched to a gene. Germline values: CDR1 SGHTA, CDR2 FQGTGA. The CDR3 nucleotides read TGTGCCAGCAGCCGATTCGTGGGACTAGCGGGGCGCTACGAGCAGTACTTC. It is translated as CASSRFVGLAGRYEQYF. Full variable domain (remainder filled in from reference TRBV7-3 and TRBJ2-7): GAGVSQTPSNKVTEKGKYVELRCDPISGHTALYWYRQSLGQGPEFLIYFQGTGAADDSGLPNDRFFAVRPEGSVSTLKIQRTERGDSAVYLCASSRFVGLAGRYEQYFGPGTRLTVT.

This clone was counted once. This chain links TRBV12-5 with TRBJ1-2; tentative D call: TRBD1 (5 bases). This CDR3 is built from 14 residues. Deletions cut 5 bases from V and 7 bases from J, with 17 bases between. Germline loops: CDR1 LGHNT, CDR2 FRNRAP. CDR3 in DNA: TGTGCTAGTGGTGCCCCCGATGGGCAGGGTGGCTACACCTTC. Translating gives CASGAPDGQGGYTF.

V is TRBV12-5 and J is TRBJ1-2; tentative D call: TRBD1 (5 bases). The CDR3 is made up of 13 amino acids. CDR1 is LGHNT and CDR2 is FRNRAP in the germline V gene. V was pared by 5 bases and J by 7 bases, with 14 bases between. In DNA, the CDR3 is TGTGCTAGTGGTCTTAACCGGGACCTTGGCTACACCTTC. It encodes CASGLNRDLGYTF.